This T cell receptor beta chain came from a study of blood T cell repertoires in COVID-19. For the study at large: The United States, Italy and Spain supplied acute and convalescent COVID-19 samples.

This CDR3 region has 12 residues. Germline CDR1 is LGHDT and CDR2 is YNNKEL (reference sequence). Trimming stripped 2 bases from V and 7 bases from J, with 8 bases between. Per the original methods: Amplification with reference gene primers provided the estimates of nucleated cell counts. TCRdb's table, derived via immunoSEQ multiplex PCR, lists solely in-frame clones and lacks some. V and J calls and clone size are those listed in that table; D and trimming were worked out from the DNA. The table includes more than 150,000 clones, roughly 84% detected once. Sample: peripheral blood. The rearrangement joins TRBV3-1 (or the pseudogene TRBV3-2) to TRBJ1-1, with D perhaps TRBD1 (6 bases). This sequence originates from a man aged 18 to 29 with active or convalescent COVID-19. The CDR3 bases are TGTGCCAGCAGCCAAAACAGGGTTGAAGCTTTCTTT. It translates to CASSQNRVEAFF.